A single sample gave rise to the 30 T cell receptor beta chains below, sequenced in a study of T cell changes during pregnancy in multiple sclerosis. The data were produced by immunoSEQ multiplex PCR, yet TCRdb's version contains in-frame clones alone and is incomplete. The sample has roughly 100,000 clones; 91% are singletons. Sequencing was performed on peripheral blood, taken before pregnancy. These receptors were collected from a female donor with multiple sclerosis, enrolled in a pregnancy study.

The gene calls are TRBV7-2 and TRBJ1-3, with TRBD1 matching 7 bases. Germline trimming cut 3 bases from V and 2 bases from J; bases unmatched to any gene: 1. The CDR3 loop spans 14 amino acids. The germline gives CDR1 SGHTA, CDR2 FQGNSA. CDR3: CASSLQGAGNTIYF. The CDR3, as DNA: TGTGCCAGCAGCTTGCAGGGGGCTGGAAACACCATATATTTT.

V gene TRBV23-1 combines with J gene TRBJ2-1, with a possible D match to TRBD2 (6 bases). TRBV23-1 is recorded as an ORF, its role being uncertain. V gave up 4 bases and J gave up 4 bases, with 11 bases separating them. CDR3 size: 14 residues. The CDR3 DNA is TGCGCCAGCAGTCTAGCGGCGACTTACAATGAGCAGTTCTTC. Translated, it gives CASSLAATYNEQFF.

This chain connects TRBV9 to TRBJ2-5, with a tentative D call TRBD2 (5 bases). This CDR3 region has 14 residues. Per germline, CDR1 SGDLS and CDR2 YYNGEE. The ends were cut back, 0 bases at V and 2 bases at J, with 8 bases in the middle. CDR3 amino acids: CASSVGTGQETQYF. In nucleotides, the CDR3 is TGTGCCAGCAGCGTAGGTACGGGGCAAGAGACCCAGTACTTC.

The chain combines TRBV27 with TRBJ2-2; D perhaps matches TRBD1 (5 bases). Germline values: CDR1 MNHEY, CDR2 SMNVEV (reference sequence). CDR3 length equals 16 residues. V was cut by 7 bases and J by 2 bases, with 17 bases left in between. CDR3 bases: TGTGCCAGCATAGACCAAAACAGGATAAACACCGGGGAGCTGTTTTTT. The encoded protein is CASIDQNRINTGELFF.

The gene calls are TRBV7-9 and TRBJ2-1; possible D gene TRBD2, 6 bases. The CDR3 has 19 residues. Trimming pared 0 bases from V and 4 bases from J, leaving 22 bases between. Per the germline V gene, CDR1 is SEHNR and CDR2 is FQNEAQ (reference sequence). The CDR3 nucleotides read TGTGCCAGCAGCTTAGCCACCGTCGGCGGACCGGGGGTTTACAATGAGCAGTTCTTC. Its protein is CASSLATVGGPGVYNEQFF. The full variable domain, completed using reference TRBV7-9 and TRBJ2-1, is DTGVSQNPRHKITKRGQNVTFRCDPISEHNRLYWYRQTLGQGPEFLTYFQNEAQLEKSRLLSDRFSAERPKGSFSTLEIQRTEQGDSAMYLCASSLATVGGPGVYNEQFFGPGTRLTVL.

The chain links TRBV7-2 to TRBJ1-6; TRBD1 matches at 8 bases. The CDR3 length is 17 residues. CDR1 is SGHTA and CDR2 is FQGNSA in the germline V gene. V lost 2 bases and J lost 5; bases outside the gene matches: 8. The CDR3 region has the DNA TGTGCCAGCAGCTTATCGTCAGGGGGCGTCCATAATTCACCCCTCCACTTT. Translated, it gives CASSLSSGGVHNSPLHF.

Comments on this clone: Other DNA sequences of this sample code for an identical CDR3. The V call is TRBV5-1, the J call TRBJ1-2; a possible D gene is TRBD1 (6 bases). This CDR3 contains 13 residues. With 0 bases removed from V and 8 bases from J, the gap between germline ends came to 11 bases. CDR1 and CDR2 (germline): SGHRS, YFSETQ. In DNA form, the CDR3 reads TGCGCCAGCAGCTTGGCCGGAAGGGGGGGCTACACCTTC. Translation: CASSLAGRGGYTF. Variable domain in full (rest from reference TRBV5-1 and TRBJ1-2): KAGVTQTPRYLIKTRGQQVTLSCSPISGHRSVSWYQQTPGQGLQFLFEYFSETQRNKGNFPGRFSGRQFSNSRSEMNVSTLELGDSALYLCASSLAGRGGYTFGSGTRLTVV.

This rearrangement joins TRBV7-8 to TRBJ1-3, with 9 bases aligning to TRBD1. Germline V gene lookup returns CDR1 SGHVS and CDR2 FQNEAQ. The CDR3 spans 16 residues. The V segment lost 1 base and the J segment 5 bases; nucleotides outside the gene matches: 6. The CDR3 DNA sequence: TGTGCCAGCAGCTTAGGCTTCGGACAGGGGCGAAACACCATATATTTT. This encodes CASSLGFGQGRNTIYF.

A single count supports this clone. The gene calls are TRBV7-9 and TRBJ1-4, with 10 bases aligning to TRBD1. CDR3 length equals 15 residues. Trimming cost V 4 bases and J 7 bases; bases outside gene matches: 6. Germline values: CDR1 SEHNR, CDR2 FQNEAQ (reference sequence). The CDR3 DNA reads TGTGCCAGCAGCTCGAGACAGGGGGCGCTTGAAAAACTGTTTTTT. Protein product: CASSSRQGALEKLFF.

The chain uses TRBV7-2 and TRBJ1-4; D not resolved. The germline gives CDR1 SGHTA, CDR2 FQGNSA. This CDR3 contains 16 residues. The germline V and J ends were trimmed by 1 base and 3 bases, with 12 bases remaining between them. The CDR3 region is CASSLGPPASNEKLFF. CDR3 sequence (DNA): TGTGCCAGCAGCTTAGGGCCACCCGCTTCTAATGAAAAACTGTTTTTT.

CDR3 DNA sequence: TGCGCCAGCAGCCAAGAGGGGAGCGGGGGCCCCTCCTACGAGCAGTACTTC. Amino acid sequence: CASSQEGSGGPSYEQYF. The rearrangement uses TRBV4-3 and TRBJ2-7; 8 nucleotides match TRBD2. With V trimmed by 0 bases and J by 0 bases, 7 bases remained unmatched. Looked up from germline, CDR1 is LGHNA and CDR2 is YSLEER. The CDR3 covers 17 residues.

This clone has only one observation. J is TRBJ1-1 and V is TRBV7-9; perhaps TRBD1 as D (5 bases). The CDR3 totals 16 residues. Per the germline V gene, CDR1 is SEHNR and CDR2 is FQNEAQ (reference sequence). The V gene lost 4 bases and the J gene lost 6 bases, with 21 bases spanning the gap. The CDR3 reads CASSSWSGGILPEAFF. The CDR3 DNA reads as TGTGCCAGCAGCTCCTGGTCTGGGGGGATATTACCTGAAGCTTTCTTT.

This chain links TRBV9 with TRBJ2-7; tentative D call: TRBD2 (6 bases). This CDR3 region has 17 residues. Germline CDR1 reads SGDLS; CDR2 reads YYNGEE. V dropped 0 bases and J dropped 0 bases, with 16 bases sitting between them. The CDR3 region is CASSVGLGGRSSYEQYF. The DNA for the CDR3 is TGTGCCAGCAGCGTAGGACTAGGAGGACGGAGCTCCTACGAGCAGTACTTC.

V is TRBV18 and J is TRBJ2-7; weak D call: TRBD1 (5 bases). V lost 4 bases to trimming and J lost 3 bases, with 7 bases between them. CDR3 length equals 12 residues. Germline-derived CDR1 and CDR2 are KGHSH and LQKENI. The CDR3 bases are TGTGCCAGCTCACTTGACAGCTACGAGCAGTACTTC. Translation gives CASSLDSYEQYF.

The CDR3 reads CAWSVLRDRDPFF. CDR3 DNA sequence: TGTGCCTGGAGTGTCCTCCGGGACAGGGACCCGTTCTTC. V gene TRBV30 combines with J gene TRBJ2-1; 9 positions agree with TRBD1. V was pared by 0 bases and J by 15 bases, with 9 bases of the junction left unmatched. The CDR3 loop spans 13 amino acids. Germline V gene data show CDR1 as GTSNPN and CDR2 as SVGIG (reference sequence).

The gene calls are TRBV21-1 and TRBJ1-5; TRBD1, the table's D call, lacks a check against the DNA. TRBV21-1 is recorded as a pseudogene. The CDR3 has 14 residues. CDR3 in DNA: TGTGCCAGCAGCAAAGGTTATGGGGGCATGGCCCAGCATTTT. Residues: CASSKGYGGMAQHF.

V gene TRBV9 combines with J gene TRBJ2-1; D remains unclear. The CDR3 runs to 15 residues. The germline V gene has CDR1 SGDLS and CDR2 YYNGEE. V was clipped by 3 bases and J by 0 bases, with 10 bases between them. In DNA form, the CDR3 reads TGTGCCAGCAGCGCCGAAGCTAACTCCTACAATGAGCAGTTCTTC. It translates to CASSAEANSYNEQFF.

The chain has TRBV21-1 and TRBJ1-1; the table calls TRBD1, which could not be checked here. TRBV21-1 is annotated as a pseudogene. This CDR3 comprises 18 residues. CDR3 sequence: CASSKDPPGQGESTEAFF. The CDR3 nucleotides read TGTGCCAGCAGCAAAGATCCCCCGGGACAGGGAGAGAGCACTGAAGCTTTCTTT.

CDR3 DNA: TGTGCCAGCAGCGAAACCTCTACGACACCCCTCCACTTT. Protein sequence: CASSETSTTPLHF. The chain uses TRBV9 and TRBJ1-6; no definite D call. The CDR3 is made up of 13 amino acids. Germline loops: CDR1 SGDLS, CDR2 YYNGEE. V lost 3 bases and J lost 11, with 12 bases in between.

This chain joins TRBV5-4 and TRBJ2-5; D gene ambiguous. This CDR3 contains 13 residues. Germline CDR1 SGHNT, CDR2 YYREEE (reference sequence). Trimming removed 5 bases from V and 3 bases from J, with 11 bases in between. CDR3 sequence: CASSFPREETQYF. In DNA, the CDR3 is TGTGCCAGCAGTTTTCCTCGGGAAGAGACCCAGTACTTC. Full variable domain (rest looked up from reference TRBV5-4 and TRBJ2-5): ETGVTQSPTHLIKTRGQQVTLRCSSQSGHNTVSWYQQALGQGPQFIFQYYREEENGRGNFPPRFSGLQFPNYSSELNVNALELDDSALYLCASSFPREETQYFGPGTRLLVL.

This chain joins TRBV30 and TRBJ1-1; no clear D gene. Per the germline V gene, CDR1 is GTSNPN and CDR2 is SVGIG (reference sequence). The CDR3 is made up of 14 amino acids. Trimming pared 0 bases from V and 3 bases from J, leaving 11 bases between. The chain's CDR3 is CAWSVRAVYTEAFF. In DNA form, the CDR3 reads TGTGCCTGGAGTGTACGCGCGGTTTACACTGAAGCTTTCTTT.

This clone appeared a few times. V and J are TRBV27 and TRBJ1-1; 11 nucleotides align to TRBD1. Per the germline V gene, CDR1 is MNHEY and CDR2 is SMNVEV (reference sequence). The CDR3 has 14 residues. Trimming cost V 0 bases and J 10 bases; bases outside gene matches: 4. This CDR3 is CASSLSIGTGGAFF. DNA for the CDR3: TGTGCCAGCAGTTTATCGATCGGGACAGGGGGAGCTTTCTTT.

At least ten counts were recorded for this clone. This chain connects TRBV27 to TRBJ1-2; D call uncertain. The germline V gene encodes CDR1 MNHEY and CDR2 SMNVEV (reference sequence). This CDR3 has 13 residues. The germline V and J ends were trimmed by 8 bases and 2 bases, with 12 bases remaining between them. CDR3 nucleotide sequence: TGTGCCAGCTCTCCCGAGGGAAACTATGGCTACACCTTC. Translating it yields CASSPEGNYGYTF.

This sequence joins TRBV6-6 and TRBJ1-2; 7 positions agree with TRBD1. The germline CDR1 and CDR2 sequences are MNHNY and SVGAGI (reference sequence). V lost 6 bases, J lost 2 bases, and 6 bases stayed unmatched. The CDR3 is 14 amino acids. The CDR3 region has the DNA TGTGCCAGCAGGCAGACAGGGCGGAACTATGGCTACACCTTC. Translating gives CASRQTGRNYGYTF.

The V and J genes are TRBV7-2 and TRBJ1-1, with D possibly TRBD1 on 5 matching bases. Germline loops: CDR1 SGHTA, CDR2 FQGNSA. Trimming left V 5 bases short and J 4 bases short, with 11 bases between. This CDR3 is built from 13 residues. This CDR3 reads CASSPQGTTEAFF. DNA of the CDR3: TGTGCCAGCAGCCCTCAGGGAACCACTGAAGCTTTCTTT.

V and J are TRBV7-9 and TRBJ1-1, with D possibly matching TRBD1 (6 bases). V lost 6 bases and J lost 10, with 12 bases in between. CDR3 length: 11 amino acids. Germline loops: CDR1 SEHNR, CDR2 FQNEAQ (reference sequence). The CDR3 here is CASRSGGAAFF. The CDR3 DNA sequence: TGTGCCAGCAGGTCTGGGGGCGCAGCTTTCTTT.

This chain links TRBV19 with TRBJ2-5; 11 bases align to TRBD2. V lost 5 bases to trimming and J lost 3 bases; unmatched junction nucleotides: 11. The CDR3 length is 17 residues. Germline-derived CDR1 and CDR2 are LNHDA and SQIVND (reference sequence). The CDR3 DNA is TGTGCCAGTAGTCTTAGCCCCCCTAGCGGGGGGAAAGAGACCCAGTACTTC. Encoded protein: CASSLSPPSGGKETQYF.

This clone was seen a handful of times. The chain employs TRBV7-2 and TRBJ1-2, with 9 bases fitting TRBD1. J gave up 4 bases and V 6 bases, and 9 bases lay outside the gene matches. The CDR3 covers 15 residues. Germline loops: CDR1 SGHTA, CDR2 FQGNSA. The CDR3 nucleotides read TGTGCCAGCAGGCCTCGGGACAGGGAACTCTATGGCTACACCTTC. Residues: CASRPRDRELYGYTF.

The V gene is TRBV5-4, the J gene TRBJ2-3, with 7 bases matching TRBD2. The germline gives CDR1 SGHNT, CDR2 YYREEE (reference sequence). The CDR3 runs to 15 residues. With 1 base clipped from V and 0 bases from J, the junction kept 2 bases outside the gene matches. DNA of the CDR3: TGTGCCAGCAGCTTGCATAGCGGGAGCACAGATACGCAGTATTTT. Its protein is CASSLHSGSTDTQYF.

The CDR3 coding sequence is TGCGCCAGCAGCCAAGGGCAGGGGAGTTCCTACGAGCAGTACTTC. It codes for CASSQGQGSSYEQYF. The rearrangement uses TRBV4-3 and TRBJ2-7; tentatively, D is TRBD1 (6 bases). This CDR3 contains 15 residues. Germline V gene lookup returns CDR1 LGHNA and CDR2 YSLEER. Between the trimmed V and J ends, which lost 1 base and 1 base, there was a span of 11 bases.